The following is a TCR beta chain sequence with its context. Its antigen is not known. CDR3 length: 13 amino acids. From germline, CDR1 is DFQATT and CDR2 SNEGSKA (reference sequence). The V end lost 5 bases, the J end lost 5 bases, and 15 bases lay between the germline ends. The multiple sclerosis controls were treatment-naive patients affected by stable or active relapsing-remitting disease. Negative isolation yielded CD8+ and CD4+ T cells; FACS enriched TEMRA cells. These data belong to a study of CD8 T cells in Susac syndrome. Study outcomes and limitations: A relatively small number of individuals underwent TCR sequencing and HLA analysis.

An input of roughly 0.5 to 1 ug of RNA was subjected to reverse transcription using random hexamers. Coverage of TCR beta CDR3 amplification by immunoSEQ multiplex PCR extended to 54 Vbeta and 13 Jbeta. Each CDR3 protein gets one entry after TCRdb re-called the immunoSEQ multiplex PCR reads with MiXCR. The sample lists 190,000 or so distinct CDR3 sequences, about 96% seen once, with 0.085% to 0.095% in the top ten. The chain joins TRBV20-1 to TRBJ1-2; D is possibly TRBD1 (5 bases). The sequencing input was CD4+ T cells from PBMCs. The TCR was taken from a human donor with multiple sclerosis. The CDR3 spells CSAPTEELYGYTF. The CDR3 coding sequence is TGCAGTGCTCCGACAGAGGAACTATATGGCTACACCTTC.